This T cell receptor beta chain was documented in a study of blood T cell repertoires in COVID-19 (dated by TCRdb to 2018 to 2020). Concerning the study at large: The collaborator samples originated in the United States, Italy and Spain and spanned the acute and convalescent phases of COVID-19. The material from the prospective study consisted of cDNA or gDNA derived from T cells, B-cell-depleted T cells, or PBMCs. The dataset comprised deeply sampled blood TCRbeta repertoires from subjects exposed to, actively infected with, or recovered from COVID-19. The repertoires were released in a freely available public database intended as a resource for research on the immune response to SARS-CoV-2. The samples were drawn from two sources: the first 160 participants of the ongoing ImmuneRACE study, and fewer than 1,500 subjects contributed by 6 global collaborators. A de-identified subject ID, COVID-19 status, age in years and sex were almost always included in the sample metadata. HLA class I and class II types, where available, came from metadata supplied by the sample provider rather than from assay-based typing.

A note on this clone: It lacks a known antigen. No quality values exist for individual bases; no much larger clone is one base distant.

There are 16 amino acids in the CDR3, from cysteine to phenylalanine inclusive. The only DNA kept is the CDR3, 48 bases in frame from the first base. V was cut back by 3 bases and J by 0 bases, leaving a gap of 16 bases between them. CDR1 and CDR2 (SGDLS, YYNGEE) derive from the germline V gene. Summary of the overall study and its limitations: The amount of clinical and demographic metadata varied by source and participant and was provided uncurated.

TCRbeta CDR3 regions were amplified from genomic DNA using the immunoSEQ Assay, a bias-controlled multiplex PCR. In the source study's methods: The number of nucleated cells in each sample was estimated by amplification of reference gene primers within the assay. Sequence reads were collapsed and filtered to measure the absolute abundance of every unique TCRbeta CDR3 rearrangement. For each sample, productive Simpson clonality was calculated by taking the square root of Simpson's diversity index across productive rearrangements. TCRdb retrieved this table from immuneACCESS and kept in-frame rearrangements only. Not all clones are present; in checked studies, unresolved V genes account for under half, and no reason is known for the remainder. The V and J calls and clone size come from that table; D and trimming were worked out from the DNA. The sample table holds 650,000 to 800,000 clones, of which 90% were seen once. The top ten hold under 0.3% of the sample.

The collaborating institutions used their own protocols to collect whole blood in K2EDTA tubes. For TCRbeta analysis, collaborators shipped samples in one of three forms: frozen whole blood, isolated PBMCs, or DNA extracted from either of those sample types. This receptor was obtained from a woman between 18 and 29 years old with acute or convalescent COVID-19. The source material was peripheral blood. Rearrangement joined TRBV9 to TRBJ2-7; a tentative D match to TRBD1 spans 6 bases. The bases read TGTGCCAGCAGCGGACCCGAGGGGGTCACCTCCTACGAGCAGTACTTC. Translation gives CASSGPEGVTSYEQYF.